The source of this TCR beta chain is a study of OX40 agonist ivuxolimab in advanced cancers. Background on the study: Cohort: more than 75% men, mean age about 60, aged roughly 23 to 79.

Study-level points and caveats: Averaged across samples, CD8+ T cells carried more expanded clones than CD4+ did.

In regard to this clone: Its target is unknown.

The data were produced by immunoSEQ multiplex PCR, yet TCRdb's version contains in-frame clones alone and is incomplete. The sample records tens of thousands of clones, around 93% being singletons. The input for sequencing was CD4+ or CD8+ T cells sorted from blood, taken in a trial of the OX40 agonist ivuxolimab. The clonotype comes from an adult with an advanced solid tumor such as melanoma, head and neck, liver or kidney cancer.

CDR3 sequence reads: CASTDTSYEQYF. The CDR3 DNA follows: TGTGCCAGTACGGACACTTCCTACGAGCAGTACTTC. V usage is TRBV19 and J usage is TRBJ2-7, with a possible D match to TRBD1 (5 bases). Germline V gene data show CDR1 as LNHDA and CDR2 as SQIVND (reference sequence). The CDR3 sequence is 12 residues long. V lost 7 bases and J 1 base, leaving 8 bases between the germline ends.